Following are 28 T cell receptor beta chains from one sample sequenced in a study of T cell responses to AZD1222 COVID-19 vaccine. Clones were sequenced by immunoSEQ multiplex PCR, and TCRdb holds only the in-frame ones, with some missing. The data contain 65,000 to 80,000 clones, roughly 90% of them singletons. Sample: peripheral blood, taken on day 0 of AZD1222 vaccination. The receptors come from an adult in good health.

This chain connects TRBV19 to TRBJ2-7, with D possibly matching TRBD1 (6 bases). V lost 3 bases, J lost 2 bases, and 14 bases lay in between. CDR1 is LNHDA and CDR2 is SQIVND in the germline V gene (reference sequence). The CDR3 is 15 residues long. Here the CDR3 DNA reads TGTGCCAGTAGTATTTTTCCAGGGGTAACCTACGAGCAGTACTTC. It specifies CASSIFPGVTYEQYF.

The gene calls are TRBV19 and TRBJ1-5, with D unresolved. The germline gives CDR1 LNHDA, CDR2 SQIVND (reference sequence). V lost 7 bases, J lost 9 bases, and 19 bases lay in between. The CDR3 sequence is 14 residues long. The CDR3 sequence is CASTIGTGGWPQHF. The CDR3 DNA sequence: TGTGCCAGTACCATCGGTACGGGAGGTTGGCCCCAGCATTTT.

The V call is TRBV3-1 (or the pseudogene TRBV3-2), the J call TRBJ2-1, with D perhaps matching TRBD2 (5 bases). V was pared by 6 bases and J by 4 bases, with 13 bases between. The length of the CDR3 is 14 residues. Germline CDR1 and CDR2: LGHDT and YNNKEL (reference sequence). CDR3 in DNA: TGTGCCAGCAGGTCCAGCGGCCGTTACAATGAGCAGTTCTTC. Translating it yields CASRSSGRYNEQFF.

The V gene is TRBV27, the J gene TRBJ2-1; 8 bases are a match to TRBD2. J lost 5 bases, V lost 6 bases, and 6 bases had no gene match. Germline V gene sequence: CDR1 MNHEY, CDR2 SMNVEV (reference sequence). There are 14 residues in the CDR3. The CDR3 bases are TGTGCCAGCAGCCCCGGGACTAGTAACAATGAGCAGTTCTTC. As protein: CASSPGTSNNEQFF.

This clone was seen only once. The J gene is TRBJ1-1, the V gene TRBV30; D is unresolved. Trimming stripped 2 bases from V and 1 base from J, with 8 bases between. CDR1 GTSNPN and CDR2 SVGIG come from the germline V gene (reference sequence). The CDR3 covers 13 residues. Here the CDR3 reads CAWSFRWNTEAFF. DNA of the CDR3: TGTGCCTGGAGTTTTAGGTGGAACACTGAAGCTTTCTTT.

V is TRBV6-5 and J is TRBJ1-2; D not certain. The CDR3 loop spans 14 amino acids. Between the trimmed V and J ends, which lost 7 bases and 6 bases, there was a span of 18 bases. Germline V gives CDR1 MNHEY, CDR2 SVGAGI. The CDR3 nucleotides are TGTGCCAGCAACCAAAGGCTCAGTTCCGATGGCTACACCTTC. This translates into CASNQRLSSDGYTF.

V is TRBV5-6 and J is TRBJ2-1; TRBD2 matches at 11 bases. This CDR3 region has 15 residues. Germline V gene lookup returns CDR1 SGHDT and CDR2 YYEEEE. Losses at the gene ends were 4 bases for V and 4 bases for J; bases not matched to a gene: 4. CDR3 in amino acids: CASSLTSGAYNEQFF. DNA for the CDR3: TGTGCCAGCAGCCTGACTAGCGGGGCGTACAATGAGCAGTTCTTC. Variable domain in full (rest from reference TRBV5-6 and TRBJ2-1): DAGVTQSPTHLIKTRGQQVTLRCSPKSGHDTVSWYQQALGQGPQFIFQYYEEEERQRGNFPDRFSGHQFPNYSSELNVNALLLGDSALYLCASSLTSGAYNEQFFGPGTRLTVL.

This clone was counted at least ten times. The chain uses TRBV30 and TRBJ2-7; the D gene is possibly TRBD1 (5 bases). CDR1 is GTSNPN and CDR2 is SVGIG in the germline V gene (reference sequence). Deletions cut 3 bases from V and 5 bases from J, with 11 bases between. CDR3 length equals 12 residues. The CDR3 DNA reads TGTGCCTGGAGCATACAGGTCGACGAGCAGTACTTC. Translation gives CAWSIQVDEQYF.

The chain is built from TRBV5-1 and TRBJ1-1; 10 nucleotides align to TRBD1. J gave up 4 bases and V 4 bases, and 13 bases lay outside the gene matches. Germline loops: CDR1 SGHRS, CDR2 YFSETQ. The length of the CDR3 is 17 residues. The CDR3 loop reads CASSPRLGQGGITEAFF. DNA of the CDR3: TGCGCCAGCAGCCCCCGCCTAGGACAGGGGGGGATCACTGAAGCTTTCTTT.

DNA of the CDR3: TGCGCCAGCAGCCTCGGACAGAGGCAAGAGACCCAGTACTTC. The encoded protein is CASSLGQRQETQYF. The chain joins TRBV5-1 to TRBJ2-5; D perhaps matches TRBD1 (6 bases). Deletions cut 4 bases from V and 2 bases from J, with 12 bases between. CDR3 length: 14 residues. Germline V gene lookup returns CDR1 SGHRS and CDR2 YFSETQ.

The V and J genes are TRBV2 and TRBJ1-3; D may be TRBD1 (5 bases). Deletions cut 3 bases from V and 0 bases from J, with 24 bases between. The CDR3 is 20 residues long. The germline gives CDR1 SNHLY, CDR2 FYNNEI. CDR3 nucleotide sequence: TGTGCCAGCAGTGAGATGGGGGTCCACACGAATATGCCCTCTGGAAACACCATATATTTT. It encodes CASSEMGVHTNMPSGNTIYF. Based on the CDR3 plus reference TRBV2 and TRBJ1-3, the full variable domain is EPEVTQTPSHQVTQMGQEVILRCVPISNHLYFYWYRQILGQKVEFLVSFYNNEISEKSEIFDDQFSVERPDGSNFTLKIRSTKLEDSAMYFCASSEMGVHTNMPSGNTIYFGEGSWLTVV.

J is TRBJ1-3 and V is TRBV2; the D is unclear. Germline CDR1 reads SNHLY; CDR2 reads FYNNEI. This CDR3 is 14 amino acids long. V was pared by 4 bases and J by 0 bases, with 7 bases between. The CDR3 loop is CASSVKSSGNTIYF. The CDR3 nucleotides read TGTGCCAGCAGTGTTAAGTCCTCTGGAAACACCATATATTTT.

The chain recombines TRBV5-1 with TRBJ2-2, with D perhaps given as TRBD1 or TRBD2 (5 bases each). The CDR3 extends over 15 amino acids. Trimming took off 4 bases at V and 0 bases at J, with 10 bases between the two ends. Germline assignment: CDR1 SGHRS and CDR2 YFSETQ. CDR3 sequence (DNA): TGCGCCAGCAGCCGGGACCAAGCGAACACCGGGGAGCTGTTTTTT. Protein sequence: CASSRDQANTGELFF.

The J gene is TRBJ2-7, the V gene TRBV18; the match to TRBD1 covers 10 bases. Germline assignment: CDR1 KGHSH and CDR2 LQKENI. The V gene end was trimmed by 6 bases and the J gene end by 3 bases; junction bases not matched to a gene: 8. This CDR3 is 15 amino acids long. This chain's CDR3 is CASSLGQGGFYEQYF. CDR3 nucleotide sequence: TGTGCCAGCTCTCTCGGACAGGGGGGTTTCTACGAGCAGTACTTC.

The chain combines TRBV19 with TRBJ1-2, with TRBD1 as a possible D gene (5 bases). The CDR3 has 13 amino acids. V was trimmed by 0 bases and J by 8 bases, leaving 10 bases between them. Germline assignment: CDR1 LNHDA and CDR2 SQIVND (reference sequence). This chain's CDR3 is CASSIDRVKGYTF. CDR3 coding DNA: TGTGCCAGTAGTATAGACAGGGTCAAAGGCTACACCTTC.

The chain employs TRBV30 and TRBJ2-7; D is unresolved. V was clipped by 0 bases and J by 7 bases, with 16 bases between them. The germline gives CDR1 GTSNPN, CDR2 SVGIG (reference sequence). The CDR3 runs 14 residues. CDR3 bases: TGTGCCTGGAGTGTCAAGGTCTTCCCCTTGGAGCAGTACTTC. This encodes CAWSVKVFPLEQYF.

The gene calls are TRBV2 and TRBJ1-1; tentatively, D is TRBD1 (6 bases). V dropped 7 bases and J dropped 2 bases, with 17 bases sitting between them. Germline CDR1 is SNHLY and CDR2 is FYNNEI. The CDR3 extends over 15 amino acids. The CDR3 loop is CASTPIRQDNTEAFF. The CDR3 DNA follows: TGTGCCAGCACCCCCATTAGACAGGACAACACTGAAGCTTTCTTT.

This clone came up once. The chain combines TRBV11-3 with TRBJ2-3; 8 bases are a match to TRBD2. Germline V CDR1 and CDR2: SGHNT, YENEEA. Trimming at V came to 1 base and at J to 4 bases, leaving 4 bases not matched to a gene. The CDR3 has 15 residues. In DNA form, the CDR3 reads TGTGCCAGCAGCTTAGGGACTAGCATATCAGATACGCAGTATTTT. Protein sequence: CASSLGTSISDTQYF.

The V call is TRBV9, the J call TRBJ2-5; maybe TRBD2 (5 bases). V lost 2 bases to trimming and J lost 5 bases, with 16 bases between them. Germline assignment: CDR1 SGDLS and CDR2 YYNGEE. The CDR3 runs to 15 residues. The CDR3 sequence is CASSVRTGIGETQYF. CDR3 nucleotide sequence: TGTGCCAGCAGCGTTCGGACGGGAATCGGGGAGACCCAGTACTTC.

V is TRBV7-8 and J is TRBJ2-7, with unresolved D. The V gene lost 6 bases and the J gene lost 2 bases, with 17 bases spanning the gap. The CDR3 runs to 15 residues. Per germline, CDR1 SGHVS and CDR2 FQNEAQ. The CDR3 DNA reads TGTGCCAGCAGTCACAGACGTACAGACCCCTACGAGCAGTACTTC. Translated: CASSHRRTDPYEQYF.

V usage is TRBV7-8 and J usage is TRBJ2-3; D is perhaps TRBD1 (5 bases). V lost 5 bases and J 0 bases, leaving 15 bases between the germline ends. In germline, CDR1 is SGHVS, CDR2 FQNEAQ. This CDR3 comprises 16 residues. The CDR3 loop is CASSPDGATSTDTQYF. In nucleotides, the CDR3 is TGTGCCAGCAGCCCGGATGGGGCGACTAGCACAGATACGCAGTATTTT.

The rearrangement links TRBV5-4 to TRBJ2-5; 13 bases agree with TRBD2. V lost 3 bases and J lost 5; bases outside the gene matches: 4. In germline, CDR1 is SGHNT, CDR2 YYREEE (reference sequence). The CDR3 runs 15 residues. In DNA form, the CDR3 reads TGTGCCAGCAGCTCGGGGACTAGCGGGGTTGAGACCCAGTACTTC. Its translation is CASSSGTSGVETQYF.

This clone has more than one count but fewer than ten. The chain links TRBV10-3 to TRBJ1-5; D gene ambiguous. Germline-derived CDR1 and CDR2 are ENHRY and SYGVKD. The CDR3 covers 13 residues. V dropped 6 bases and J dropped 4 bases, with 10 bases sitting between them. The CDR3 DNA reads TGTGCCATCAGCCAGATAGAGAATCAGCCCCAGCATTTT. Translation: CAISQIENQPQHF.

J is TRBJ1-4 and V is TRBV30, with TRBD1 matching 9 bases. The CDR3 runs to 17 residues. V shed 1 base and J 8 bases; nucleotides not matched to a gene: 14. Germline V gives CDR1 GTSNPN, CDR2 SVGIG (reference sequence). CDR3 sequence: CAWSGDRGNGLGEKLFF. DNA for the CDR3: TGTGCCTGGAGTGGAGACAGGGGGAATGGATTGGGCGAAAAACTGTTTTTT.

This CDR3 reads CASSLAPLQGSGGYTF. The CDR3 nucleotides are TGTGCCAGCAGCTTAGCACCCCTACAGGGGTCGGGGGGCTACACCTTC. The chain is built from TRBV7-2 and TRBJ1-2; 7 bases line up with TRBD1. V was clipped by 0 bases and J by 8 bases; unmatched bases: 12. The CDR3 length is 16 residues. CDR1 is SGHTA and CDR2 is FQGNSA in the germline V gene.

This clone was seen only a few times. CDR3 amino acids: CASSVGSVPYEQYF. CDR3 nucleotide sequence: TGTGCCAGCAGCGTAGGGTCGGTCCCCTACGAGCAGTACTTC. The chain couples TRBV5-6 to TRBJ2-7; D is ambiguous. CDR3 length equals 14 residues. V dropped 4 bases and J dropped 2 bases, with 13 bases sitting between them. Germline assignment: CDR1 SGHDT and CDR2 YYEEEE.

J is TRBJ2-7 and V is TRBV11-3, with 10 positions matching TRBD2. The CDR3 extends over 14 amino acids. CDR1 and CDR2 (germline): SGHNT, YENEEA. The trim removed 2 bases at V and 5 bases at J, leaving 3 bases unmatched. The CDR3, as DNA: TGTGCCAGCAGCTTAACTAGCGGGACCAACGAGCAGTACTTC. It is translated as CASSLTSGTNEQYF.

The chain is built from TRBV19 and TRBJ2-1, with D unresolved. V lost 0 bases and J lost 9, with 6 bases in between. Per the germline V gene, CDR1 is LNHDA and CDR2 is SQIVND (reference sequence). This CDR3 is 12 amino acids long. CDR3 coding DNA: TGTGCCAGTAGTATAGAGGGCAGTGAGCAGTTCTTC. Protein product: CASSIEGSEQFF.